One sample yielded the 20 T cell receptor beta chains listed below, sequenced in a study of neurological immune-mediated disorders. TCRdb ran MiXCR on the 5' RACE reads and lists one entry per CDR3 protein. This sample has some 77,000 distinct CDR3 sequences, with around 9.9% found just once. Sequencing was performed on PBMCs. These receptors were collected from a man aged 45-65 years in good health.

This clonotype was observed a few times. The chain has TRBV5-1 and TRBJ2-1, with TRBD2 matching over 7 bases. Trimming removed 2 bases from V and 0 bases from J; junction bases left unmatched: 5. The CDR3 consists of 16 residues. Germline V CDR1 and CDR2: SGHRS, YFSETQ. The CDR3 nucleotides read TGCGCCAGCAGCTTCCAAGCGGGATACTCCTACAATGAGCAGTTCTTC. Protein sequence: CASSFQAGYSYNEQFF.

This clonotype came up many times. This sequence joins TRBV7-8 and TRBJ2-2; D remains unclear. Trimming cost V 4 bases and J 2 bases, with 2 bases left between them. CDR1 is SGHVS, CDR2 FQNEAQ, per germline. The CDR3 is made up of 12 amino acids. The CDR3 reads CASSSNTGELFF. In DNA form, the CDR3 reads TGTGCCAGCAGCTCAAACACCGGGGAGCTGTTTTTT.

This clonotype was counted many times. This chain connects TRBV20-1 to TRBJ1-2; 9 bases fit TRBD1. This CDR3 has 11 residues. Germline values: CDR1 DFQATT, CDR2 SNEGSKA (reference sequence). V shed 3 bases and J 8 bases; nucleotides not matched to a gene: 1. CDR3 nucleotides: TGCAGTGCTAGGACAGGGGGAGGCTACACCTTC. Its protein product is CSARTGGGYTF.

This clonotype was detected ten times or more. This chain connects TRBV12-3 or TRBV12-4 to TRBJ1-5, with 9 bases matching TRBD1. J was trimmed by 4 bases and V by 0 bases; bases with no gene match: 4. The length of the CDR3 is 16 residues. The CDR3 sequence: CASSLAATGGNQPQHF. The CDR3 nucleotides are TGTGCCAGCAGTTTAGCGGCGACAGGGGGTAATCAGCCCCAGCATTTT.

This clonotype showed up many times. The rearrangement joins TRBV5-1 to TRBJ2-3; D remains ambiguous. Looked up from germline, CDR1 is SGHRS and CDR2 is YFSETQ. There are 13 residues in the CDR3. Trimming shortened V by 3 bases and J by 5 bases, and 10 bases separated the two germline ends. CDR3 sequence (DNA): TGCGCCAGCAGCTCCCAGACACAAGATACGCAGTATTTT. The encoded protein is CASSSQTQDTQYF. Based on the CDR3 plus reference TRBV5-1 and TRBJ2-3, the full variable domain is KAGVTQTPRYLIKTRGQQVTLSCSPISGHRSVSWYQQTPGQGLQFLFEYFSETQRNKGNFPGRFSGRQFSNSRSEMNVSTLELGDSALYLCASSSQTQDTQYFGPGTRLTVL.

This clonotype was seen many times. This chain uses TRBV12-3 or TRBV12-4 with TRBJ2-2; TRBD1 matches at 7 bases. The CDR3 is 16 residues long. V lost 0 bases and J lost 1; bases outside the gene matches: 2. The CDR3 DNA sequence: TGTGCCAGCAGTTTAGCCGGGACAGTGAACACCGGGGAGCTGTTTTTT. Translation gives CASSLAGTVNTGELFF.

Many counts were recorded for this clonotype. The chain couples TRBV3-1 to TRBJ1-5, with TRBD1 matching over 9 bases. J was trimmed by 4 bases and V by 4 bases; bases with no gene match: 2. The CDR3 is 14 amino acids. CDR1 LGHDT and CDR2 YNNKEL come from the germline V gene (reference sequence). The CDR3 region is CASSLGTGNQPQHF. CDR3 in DNA: TGTGCCAGCAGCCTAGGGACAGGGAATCAGCCCCAGCATTTT.

This clonotype has a count of ten or more. V and J are TRBV7-2 and TRBJ2-7; D might be TRBD1 (5 bases). V lost 3 bases to trimming and J lost 5 bases, with 14 bases between them. This CDR3 has 14 amino acids. Germline V gene sequence: CDR1 SGHTA, CDR2 FQGNSA. This chain's CDR3 is CASSFTGLNHEQYF. Here the CDR3 DNA reads TGTGCCAGCAGCTTTACAGGCCTTAACCACGAGCAGTACTTC.

As concerns this clonotype: A much larger clone lies a single base off, so this may be a read error. The chain recombines TRBV19 with TRBJ1-3; tentatively, D is TRBD1 (5 bases). This CDR3 contains 16 residues. Germline V gene sequence: CDR1 LNHDA, CDR2 SQIVND (reference sequence). The CDR3 here is CASSITGVYSVNTIYF. CDR3 nucleotides: TGTGCCAGTAGTATAACAGGAGTCTACTCTGTAAACACCATATATTTT.

This clonotype was counted many times. The chain uses TRBV6-2 or TRBV6-3 and TRBJ2-1, with 9 bases matching TRBD1. The CDR3 contains 18 residues. Germline CDR1 and CDR2: MNHEY and SVGEGT. The ends lost 4 bases at V and 4 bases at J; junction bases unmatched: 14. CDR3 sequence: CASSSRTAGTGIYNEQFF. The CDR3 region has the DNA TGTGCCAGCAGTTCCCGGACCGCAGGGACAGGGATATACAATGAGCAGTTCTTC.

There are many counts of this clonotype. The V gene is TRBV6-1, the J gene TRBJ2-2; D is ambiguous. V was trimmed by 5 bases and J by 5 bases, leaving 6 bases between them. This CDR3 has 12 residues. The germline V gene has CDR1 MNHNS and CDR2 SASEGT. The DNA for the CDR3 is TGTGCCAGCAGTTTGGCGACCGGGGAGCTGTTTTTT. It translates to CASSLATGELFF.

On this clonotype itself: A read error is possible here, since a much larger clone lies one base away. The J gene is TRBJ2-2, the V gene TRBV6-2 or TRBV6-3; the D gene is possibly TRBD2 (5 bases). The CDR3 contains 17 residues. Germline assignment: CDR1 MNHEY and CDR2 SVGEGT. CDR3 sequence reads: CASSYPSLGSGTGERFF. CDR3 coding DNA: TGTGCCAGCAGTTACCCAAGCTTAGGGTCGGGCACCGGGGAGCGGTTTTTT.

In this sample, this clonotype turned up many times. The gene calls are TRBV29-1 and TRBJ2-7; D perhaps matches TRBD1 (6 bases). Germline values: CDR1 SQVTM, CDR2 ANQGSEA. The CDR3 spans 15 residues. Trimming pared 4 bases from V and 2 bases from J, leaving 18 bases between. As DNA, the CDR3 is TGCAGCGTTGGGGGAAAACAGGGAGATCCCTACGAGCAGTACTTC. It is translated as CSVGGKQGDPYEQYF.

Ten or more counts support this clonotype. V is TRBV29-1 and J is TRBJ1-6; D is unresolved. Germline lookup yields CDR1 SQVTM and CDR2 ANQGSEA. The CDR3 loop spans 13 amino acids. The V end lost 7 bases, the J end lost 8 bases, and 15 bases lay between the germline ends. For the CDR3, the DNA is TGCAGCGCTCCGGAGTTCTTATATTCACCCCTCCACTTT. This gives the protein CSAPEFLYSPLHF.

Regarding this clonotype: A read error is possible here, since a much larger clone lies one base away. The gene calls are TRBV7-2 and TRBJ1-1; the D gene is possibly TRBD1 (6 bases). The V end was cut by 8 bases, the J end by 5 bases, with 24 bases between. The CDR3 length is 16 residues. Looked up from germline, CDR1 is SGHTA and CDR2 is FQGNSA. CDR3 protein: CASGQMGGASWTEAFF. CDR3 nucleotide sequence: TGTGCCAGCGGCCAAATGGGGGGGGCGAGTTGGACTGAAGCTTTCTTT.

This clonotype came up many times. The J gene is TRBJ1-1, the V gene TRBV7-9; no clear D. This CDR3 comprises 13 residues. V was cut by 1 base and J by 2 bases, with 5 bases left in between. Germline V gives CDR1 SEHNR, CDR2 FQNEAQ (reference sequence). The chain's CDR3 is CASSLGENTEAFF. Here the CDR3 DNA reads TGTGCCAGCAGCTTAGGAGAAAACACTGAAGCTTTCTTT.

This clonotype came up many times. The chain combines TRBV29-1 with TRBJ2-7, with D perhaps matching TRBD2 (5 bases). This CDR3 region has 10 residues. CDR1 is SQVTM, CDR2 ANQGSEA, per germline. The V end was cut by 4 bases, the J end by 6 bases, with 7 bases between. For the CDR3, the DNA is TGCAGCGTTGGAGGGCCCGAGCAGTACTTC. Its protein is CSVGGPEQYF.

This clonotype was seen repeatedly, ten times or more. This chain links TRBV4-3 with TRBJ2-3, with D possibly matching TRBD2 (5 bases). The V gene lost 0 bases and the J gene lost 0 bases, with 16 bases spanning the gap. CDR1 is LGHNA and CDR2 is YSLEER in the germline V gene. This CDR3 comprises 18 residues. The CDR3 loop reads CASSQDLLAGTSTDTQYF. The CDR3 nucleotides read TGCGCCAGCAGCCAAGATTTGTTGGCGGGCACTAGCACAGATACGCAGTATTTT.

This clonotype was picked up many times. CDR3 loop: CASSQVGGGQFF. In nucleotides, the CDR3 is TGTGCCAGCAGCCAAGTGGGGGGGGGACAGTTCTTC. The V gene is TRBV3-1, the J gene TRBJ2-1; TRBD2 matches 7 bases. V dropped 1 base and J dropped 13; count of bases not matched to a gene: 4. Germline V lookup: CDR1 LGHDT, CDR2 YNNKEL (reference sequence). This CDR3 spans 12 amino acids.

V is TRBV5-1 and J is TRBJ1-2, with TRBD1 matching over 7 bases. Germline CDR1 and CDR2: SGHRS and YFSETQ. This CDR3 is 15 amino acids long. V trimming: 4 bases; J trimming: 12 bases; junction bases outside the gene matches: 18. CDR3 in amino acids: CASSTDQVIGGGHTF. CDR3 DNA sequence: TGCGCCAGCAGCACGGACCAGGTTATCGGAGGGGGCCACACCTTC.